The source of this TCR beta chain is a study of blood T cell repertoires in COVID-19. There are 12 residues in the CDR3. The V end lost 0 bases, the J end lost 10 bases, and 4 bases lay between the germline ends. Per germline, CDR1 MGHRA and CDR2 YSYEKL. Sequencing used immunoSEQ multiplex PCR; TCRdb keeps in-frame clones, though not all of them. The sample has fewer than 500,000 clones, around 88% seen once; the top ten hold over 4%. This receptor was taken from a woman aged 25 to 39 with acute or convalescent COVID-19. This chain connects TRBV4-1 to TRBJ1-6; no clear D. Sequenced sample: peripheral blood. The CDR3 nucleotides are TGCGCCAGCAGCCAAGAACTATCACCCCTCCACTTT. Translating it yields CASSQELSPLHF.